The present T cell receptor beta chain was sequenced within a study of chronic HIV infection and antiretroviral therapy. TCRdb used MiXCR to reprocess the 5' RACE reads, holding one entry per CDR3 protein. In the table there are approximately 47,000 distinct CDR3 sequences, 15% to 20% of which are singletons. With V trimmed by 5 bases and J by 6 bases, 5 bases remained unmatched. CDR1 and CDR2 (germline): MGHDK, SYGVNS. The CDR3 has 15 amino acids. This clonotype has more than one count but fewer than ten. This sequence joins TRBV25-1 and TRBJ2-1, with 12 bases lining up with TRBD2. The source material was peripheral blood. The receptor's source is an adult who had HIV and had not received antiretroviral therapy, or was an uninfected healthy control (not recorded which). CDR3: CASSLAGGPGNEQFF. CDR3 nucleotide sequence: TGTGCCAGCAGTCTAGCGGGAGGGCCAGGCAATGAGCAGTTCTTC. The full variable domain, its missing parts supplied by reference TRBV25-1 and TRBJ2-1, is EADIYQTPRYLVIGTGKKITLECSQTMGHDKMYWYQQDPGMELHLIHYSYGVNSTEKGDLSSESTVSRIRTEHFPLTLESARPSHTSQYLCASSLAGGPGNEQFFGPGTRLTVL.